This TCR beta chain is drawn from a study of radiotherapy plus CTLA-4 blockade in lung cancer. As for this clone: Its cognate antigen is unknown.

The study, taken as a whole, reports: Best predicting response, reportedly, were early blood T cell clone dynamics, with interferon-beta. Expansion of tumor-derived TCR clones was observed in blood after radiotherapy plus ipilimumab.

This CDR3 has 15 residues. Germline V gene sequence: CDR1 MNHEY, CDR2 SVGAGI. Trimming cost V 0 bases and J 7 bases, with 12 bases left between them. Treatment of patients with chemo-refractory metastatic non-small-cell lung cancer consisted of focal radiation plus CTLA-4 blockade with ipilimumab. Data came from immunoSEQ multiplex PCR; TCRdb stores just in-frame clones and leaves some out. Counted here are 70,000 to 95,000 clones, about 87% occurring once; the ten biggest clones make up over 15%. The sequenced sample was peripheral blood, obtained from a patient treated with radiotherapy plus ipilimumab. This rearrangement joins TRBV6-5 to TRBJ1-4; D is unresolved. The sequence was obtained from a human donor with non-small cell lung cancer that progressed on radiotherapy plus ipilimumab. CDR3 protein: CASSYSGRVGEKLFF. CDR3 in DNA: TGTGCCAGCAGTTACTCGGGGAGGGTGGGTGAAAAACTGTTTTTT.